This TCR beta chain derives from a study of beta chain features in type 1 diabetes. Germline V gene data show CDR1 as GTSNPN and CDR2 as SVGIG (reference sequence). This CDR3 contains 14 residues. Between the trimmed V and J ends, which lost 3 bases and 2 bases, there was a span of 11 bases. Since all of the isolated RNA was reverse transcribed, expressed TCRB transcripts were what got sequenced. The protocol was immunoSEQ multiplex PCR, while the TCRdb copy is restricted to in-frame clones and leaves out a portion. The data contain about 40,000 clones, around 45% of them singletons. A sort by CD45RO/CCR7/CD25/CD127/CD95/CD27 yielded CD4+ naive, central memory, regulatory and stem cell-like memory cells.

The origin of this receptor is a woman aged 18-29 years in good health. Sequenced: central memory CD4+ T cells from blood. The J gene is TRBJ1-3, the V gene TRBV30; D might be TRBD1 (5 bases). The CDR3, as DNA: TGTGCCTGGAGCGTCGGCAGGGCTGGAAACACCATATATTTT. Protein: CAWSVGRAGNTIYF.